These 10 T cell receptor beta chains were sequenced from one sample in a study of cytomegalovirus exposure and HLA in healthy donors. With 60 Vbeta and 13 Jbeta primers, the PCR was carried out. TCRdb's copy holds only in-frame clones and misses some; the assay was immunoSEQ multiplex PCR. The repertoire holds 98,000 or so clones, with about 80% as singletons. The specimen sequenced was PBMCs. These receptor sequences come from a man between 40 and 49 years old in good health and CMV-seronegative.

Written as DNA, the CDR3 is TGCGCCAGCAGCCTTCACGCACTAGCGGGAGACTCAGAGCAGTTCTTC. The encoded protein is CASSLHALAGDSEQFF. The chain joins TRBV4-3 to TRBJ2-1, with 11 bases fitting TRBD2. Trimming at V came to 4 bases and at J to 10 bases, leaving 12 bases not matched to a gene. The CDR3 contains 16 residues. Germline V gene sequence: CDR1 LGHNA, CDR2 YSLEER.

The rearrangement uses TRBV27 and TRBJ2-7; a weak D match, TRBD2 (5 bases). The CDR3 is 15 amino acids. In germline, CDR1 is MNHEY, CDR2 SMNVEV (reference sequence). Trimming cost V 7 bases and J 3 bases, with 19 bases left between them. CDR3 bases: TGTGCCAGCACCCCCGCCCTAGGAGGTGGCTACGAGCAGTACTTC. This encodes CASTPALGGGYEQYF.

This clone was detected only once. V and J are TRBV7-9 and TRBJ1-1; D is ambiguous. V dropped 4 bases and J dropped 5 bases, with 14 bases sitting between them. Germline V gene data show CDR1 as SEHNR and CDR2 as FQNEAQ (reference sequence). This CDR3 is built from 14 residues. CDR3 nucleotides: TGTGCCAGCAGCTCTTCGGAGGCACGGACTGAAGCTTTCTTT. It specifies CASSSSEARTEAFF.

The chain recombines TRBV28 with TRBJ1-3; TRBD1 aligns across 7 bases. The length of the CDR3 is 15 residues. V lost 7 bases, J lost 2 bases, and 8 bases stayed unmatched. The germline CDR1 and CDR2 sequences are MDHEN and SYDVKM. The DNA of the CDR3 is TGTGCCAGCACCTCCCTAACAGGGGCTGGAAACACCATATATTTT. Translating gives CASTSLTGAGNTIYF. The whole variable domain, remainder taken from reference TRBV28 and TRBJ1-3, is DVKVTQSSRYLVKRTGEKVFLECVQDMDHENMFWYRQDPGLGLRLIYFSYDVKMKEKGDIPEGYSVSREKKERFSLILESASTNQTSMYLCASTSLTGAGNTIYFGEGSWLTVV.

In this sample, this clone turned up a few times. The chain recombines TRBV7-2 with TRBJ2-5; 8 nucleotides agree with TRBD2. The J call could be wrong; TRBJ2-7 is a better fit for the DNA end. In germline, CDR1 is SGHTA, CDR2 FQGNSA. CDR3 size: 14 residues. CDR3 sequence: CASSTSGGGYEQYF. In DNA, the CDR3 is TGTGCCAGCAGCACCAGCGGGGGTGGCTACGAGCAGTACTTC.

This chain joins TRBV10-3 and TRBJ1-4; the D gene is possibly TRBD1 (6 bases). The germline V gene has CDR1 ENHRY and CDR2 SYGVKD. The V and J ends lost 10 bases and 6 bases respectively, with 12 bases between them. CDR3 size: 12 residues. The CDR3 spells CATKGGHEKLFF. CDR3 nucleotides: TGTGCCACCAAGGGGGGGCATGAAAAACTGTTTTTT.

The CDR3 loop is CAISEPGLAGDTGELFF. CDR3 DNA sequence: TGTGCCATCAGTGAGCCGGGACTAGCGGGGGACACCGGGGAGCTGTTTTTT. The V gene is TRBV10-3, the J gene TRBJ2-2; 14 bases map to TRBD2. There are 17 residues in the CDR3. Germline CDR1 reads ENHRY; CDR2 reads SYGVKD. With V trimmed by 2 bases and J by 3 bases, 2 bases remained unmatched.

This clone was counted a single time. CDR3 in amino acids: CASRHRIPVGGMSEQFF. For the CDR3, the DNA is TGTGCCAGCAGGCACCGGATCCCAGTGGGGGGTATGAGTGAGCAGTTCTTC. The chain uses TRBV5-4 and TRBJ2-1, with D tentatively TRBD2 (6 bases). The ends were cut back, 5 bases at V and 9 bases at J, with 27 bases in the middle. CDR1 and CDR2 (germline): SGHNT, YYREEE (reference sequence). The CDR3 runs 17 residues.

The chain links TRBV7-8 to TRBJ2-1; 7 nucleotides align to TRBD2. J lost 0 bases, V lost 5 bases, and 7 bases had no gene match. The CDR3 is 16 amino acids. Looked up from germline, CDR1 is SGHVS and CDR2 is FQNEAQ. The CDR3 loop reads CASSEKLAFSYNEQFF. The CDR3 nucleotides are TGTGCCAGCAGCGAAAAACTAGCGTTCTCCTACAATGAGCAGTTCTTC.

The chain links TRBV5-4 to TRBJ2-7; 10 bases match TRBD2. The CDR3 length is 15 residues. The germline V gene has CDR1 SGHNT and CDR2 YYREEE (reference sequence). After removal of 3 bases from V and 6 bases from J, the junction contained 9 bases not matched to a gene. CDR3 in DNA: TGTGCCAGCAGCTACAGAGCGGGGGGGCCTCGCGAGCAGTACTTC. This sequence encodes CASSYRAGGPREQYF.